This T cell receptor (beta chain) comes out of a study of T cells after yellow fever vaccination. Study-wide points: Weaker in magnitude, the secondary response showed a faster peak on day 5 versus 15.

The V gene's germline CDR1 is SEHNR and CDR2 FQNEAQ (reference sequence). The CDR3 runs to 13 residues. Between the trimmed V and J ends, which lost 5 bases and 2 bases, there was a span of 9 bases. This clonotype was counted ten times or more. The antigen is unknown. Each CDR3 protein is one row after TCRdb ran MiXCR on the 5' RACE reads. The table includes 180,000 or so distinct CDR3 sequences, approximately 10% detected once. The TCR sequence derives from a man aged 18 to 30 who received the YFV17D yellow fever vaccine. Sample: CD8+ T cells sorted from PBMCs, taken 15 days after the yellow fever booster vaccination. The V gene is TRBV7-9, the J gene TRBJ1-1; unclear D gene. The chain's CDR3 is CASSPDGNTEAFF. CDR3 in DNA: TGTGCCAGCAGCCCGGACGGTAACACTGAAGCTTTCTTT. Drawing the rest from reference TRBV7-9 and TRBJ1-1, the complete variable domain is DTGVSQNPRHKITKRGQNVTFRCDPISEHNRLYWYRQTLGQGPEFLTYFQNEAQLEKSRLLSDRFSAERPKGSFSTLEIQRTEQGDSAMYLCASSPDGNTEAFFGQGTRLTVV.